Listed here is a single TCR beta chain. What it binds is unknown. A read error is possible here, since a much larger clone lies one base away. CDR1 MNHEY and CDR2 SVGAGI come from the germline V gene. The CDR3 extends over 12 amino acids. With V trimmed by 10 bases and J by 5 bases, 6 bases remained unmatched. Using a constant-region primer together with ProtoScript II reverse transcriptase, TCR beta cDNA was made from roughly 520 ng of total RNA. Modified slightly, ARM-PCR produced TCR beta libraries over three nested multiplex PCR rounds. Use of TRBV1-TRBV30 forward primers with a C-beta reverse primer characterized the first two PCR rounds, which lasted around 11 cycles each. TCRdb reprocessed the multiplex PCR reads with MiXCR, giving one entry per CDR3 protein. Here the sample spans hundreds of thousands of distinct CDR3 sequences, more than 55% being singletons. The researchers obtained blood RNA from unsorted whole blood and also extracted germline DNA.

These data are taken from a study of tumor-infiltrating lymphocytes in primary liver carcinoma. About the study: Each participant had primary liver carcinoma, and surgical resection was the treatment. The tumors, T1-T3 N0M0 lesions, were about 4.2 to 11 cm across. Samples yielded about 3.65 to 7.5 million productive TCRbeta reads, similar across tissue types. General observations from the study: Tumor-adjacent and tumor-blood pairs shared a smaller degree of overlap than tumor region pairs.

Source material: peripheral blood. V is TRBV6-5 and J is TRBJ2-7, with 9 nucleotides matching TRBD1. This sequence originates from a woman in her twenties or thirties with primary liver carcinoma and hepatitis B virus infection. The CDR3, as DNA: TGTGCCATCCGGACAGGGGCAAACGAGCAGTACTTC. This sequence encodes CAIRTGANEQYF.